This T cell receptor (beta chain) was sequenced during a study of identifying expanded T cells in peripheral blood. The CDR3 is made up of 17 amino acids. Trimming removed 0 bases at V and 4 bases at J, with 15 bases between. CDR1 and CDR2 from the germline V gene are MNHNS and SASEGT. Collection occurred without any documented infections or immune events in donors. TCRdb's copy holds only in-frame clones and misses some; the assay was immunoSEQ multiplex PCR. Of roughly 100,000 clones listed, approximately 90% are singletons. This clone was recorded once. Sequencing was performed on blood. The chain carries TRBV6-1 and TRBJ2-2; D is tentatively TRBD1 or TRBD2 (7 bases each). The TCR sequence derives from a person between 18 and 75 years old in good health. The CDR3 loop reads CASSEARTRGGTGELFF. Here the CDR3 DNA reads TGTGCCAGCAGTGAAGCCAGGACCAGGGGGGGCACCGGGGAGCTGTTTTTT.